One sample yielded the 32 T cell receptor beta chains listed below, sequenced in a study of cytomegalovirus exposure and HLA in healthy donors. The PCR made use of 60 Vbeta and 13 Jbeta primers. Sequencing used immunoSEQ multiplex PCR; TCRdb keeps in-frame clones, though not all of them. Of 190,000 or so clones listed, less than 85% are singletons. The sample comprised PBMCs. Receptors were obtained from a boy younger than 18 in good health and CMV-seronegative.

This chain joins TRBV30 and TRBJ2-6; 9 bases fit TRBD1. This CDR3 comprises 17 residues. J lost 4 bases, V lost 8 bases, and 15 bases had no gene match. The germline V gene has CDR1 GTSNPN and CDR2 SVGIG (reference sequence). CDR3 DNA: TGTGCCAGCGACCCAGGACAGGGGATTTTCGGGGCCAACGTCCTGACTTTC. Translation: CASDPGQGIFGANVLTF.

The chain combines TRBV4-1 with TRBJ2-3, with 7 bases lining up with TRBD2. Germline V CDR1 and CDR2: MGHRA, YSYEKL. J lost 6 bases, V lost 4 bases, and 10 bases had no gene match. The length of the CDR3 is 15 residues. The CDR3 bases are TGCGCCAGCAGCCTGGGGGGGACGGCGTCGGATACGCAGTATTTT. This codes for CASSLGGTASDTQYF.

As for this clone: One end of the junction varies from germline; a read error may be responsible. This rearrangement joins TRBV7-9 to TRBJ2-7; 8 bases align to TRBD1. This CDR3 contains 16 residues. Germline loops: CDR1 SEHNR, CDR2 FQNEAQ (reference sequence). The CDR3 DNA sequence: TGTTCCAGCAGCTCTCTTTGGACAGGGCCAACCTACGAGCAGTACTTC. Translation: CSSSSLWTGPTYEQYF.

The chain joins TRBV5-6 to TRBJ2-3, with D possibly TRBD2 on 5 matching bases. CDR1 is SGHDT and CDR2 is YYEEEE in the germline V gene. CDR3 length: 13 residues. V lost 1 base to trimming and J lost 4 bases, with 7 bases between them. CDR3 residues: CASSLSGSDTQYF. In DNA, the CDR3 is TGTGCCAGCAGCTTGAGCGGCTCAGATACGCAGTATTTT.

As concerns this clone: Different DNA sequences within this sample yield the same CDR3. The chain uses TRBV6-4 and TRBJ2-3, with TRBD1 as a possible D gene (5 bases). Germline assignment: CDR1 MRHNA and CDR2 SNTAGT. The CDR3 is made up of 14 amino acids. V was clipped by 0 bases and J by 3 bases, with 7 bases between them. The CDR3 bases are TGTGCCAGCAGTGACTCGCAGGGAACAGATACGCAGTATTTT. Amino acids: CASSDSQGTDTQYF.

There are a few counts of this clone. This chain links TRBV5-6 with TRBJ2-6; 7 nucleotides agree with TRBD1. The CDR3 consists of 16 residues. V lost 3 bases, J lost 4 bases, and 7 bases stayed unmatched. Germline lookup yields CDR1 SGHDT and CDR2 YYEEEE. CDR3 region: CASSYQGVLGANVLTF. The CDR3 DNA reads as TGTGCCAGCAGCTACCAGGGGGTCCTCGGGGCCAACGTCCTGACTTTC. Supplemented by reference TRBV5-6 and TRBJ2-6, the full variable domain reads DAGVTQSPTHLIKTRGQQVTLRCSPKSGHDTVSWYQQALGQGPQFIFQYYEEEERQRGNFPDRFSGHQFPNYSSELNVNALLLGDSALYLCASSYQGVLGANVLTFGAGSRLTVL.

The chain is built from TRBV27 and TRBJ1-1, with a possible D match to TRBD1 (5 bases). The germline V gene has CDR1 MNHEY and CDR2 SMNVEV (reference sequence). Trimming pared 5 bases from V and 5 bases from J, leaving 15 bases between. This CDR3 has 14 amino acids. This CDR3 reads CASSESSGWTEAFF. Here the CDR3 DNA reads TGTGCCAGCAGTGAGAGCTCAGGGTGGACTGAAGCTTTCTTT.

This clone was seen once. The chain joins TRBV12-5 to TRBJ2-7; 13 bases agree with TRBD2. Trimming removed 7 bases from V and 1 base from J; junction bases left unmatched: 4. Per the germline V gene, CDR1 is LGHNT and CDR2 is FRNRAP. The CDR3 covers 15 residues. CDR3 coding DNA: TGTGCTAGTGTTCCGGGACTAGCGGGGTCCTACGAGCAGTACTTC. It codes for CASVPGLAGSYEQYF.

DNA for the CDR3: TGCAGCGTTTTATCGGCGGCGAATGGGGAGCAGTACTTC. Protein product: CSVLSAANGEQYF. The genes are TRBV29-1 and TRBJ2-7, with no clear D. Deletions cut 5 bases from V and 7 bases from J, with 18 bases between. The CDR3 is made up of 13 amino acids. Germline-derived CDR1 and CDR2 are SQVTM and ANQGSEA.

The chain carries TRBV4-1 and TRBJ1-5; D is unclear. CDR3 length: 14 amino acids. Trimming removed 1 base from V and 5 bases from J, with 9 bases in between. Germline-derived CDR1 and CDR2 are MGHRA and YSYEKL. The DNA of the CDR3 is TGCGCCAGCAGCCAAGGGAGGGAGCATCAGCCCCAGCATTTT. Amino acid sequence: CASSQGREHQPQHF.

This clone occurred a few times. J is TRBJ2-3 and V is TRBV4-1, with 8 bases lining up with TRBD2. The germline V gene has CDR1 MGHRA and CDR2 YSYEKL. The length of the CDR3 is 15 residues. With V trimmed by 1 base and J by 4 bases, 4 bases remained unmatched. CDR3 residues: CASSQAAGGSDTQYF. CDR3 DNA sequence: TGCGCCAGCAGCCAAGCGGCGGGAGGTTCAGATACGCAGTATTTT.

The chain is built from TRBV6-1 and TRBJ1-4; a possible D gene is TRBD1 (6 bases). CDR3 length equals 15 residues. V dropped 2 bases and J dropped 7 bases, with 14 bases sitting between them. Germline CDR1 is MNHNS and CDR2 is SASEGT. In DNA, the CDR3 is TGTGCCAGCAGTGAAAATTGGGGCAGGGGTGAAAAACTGTTTTTT. Translating it yields CASSENWGRGEKLFF.

This chain connects TRBV7-9 to TRBJ1-1; 7 bases match TRBD1. This CDR3 spans 15 amino acids. V trimming: 6 bases; J trimming: 4 bases; junction bases outside the gene matches: 11. Germline-derived CDR1 and CDR2 are SEHNR and FQNEAQ (reference sequence). CDR3 amino acids: CASRPHPTGLTEAFF. CDR3 in DNA: TGTGCCAGCAGACCCCACCCGACAGGGCTCACTGAAGCTTTCTTT.

The V call is TRBV7-3, the J call TRBJ2-2; 8 bases fit TRBD2. Germline V gene lookup returns CDR1 SGHTA and CDR2 FQGTGA. Trimming removed 10 bases from V and 8 bases from J; junction bases left unmatched: 15. This CDR3 region has 15 residues. The CDR3 sequence: CATRTAGEGSGELFF. The DNA for the CDR3 is TGTGCCACCAGGACAGCGGGAGAGGGGTCGGGGGAGCTGTTTTTT. Full variable domain (rest looked up from reference TRBV7-3 and TRBJ2-2): GAGVSQTPSNKVTEKGKYVELRCDPISGHTALYWYRQSLGQGPEFLIYFQGTGAADDSGLPNDRFFAVRPEGSVSTLKIQRTERGDSAVYLCATRTAGEGSGELFFGEGSRLTVL.

This chain connects TRBV12-5 to TRBJ1-1, with D maybe TRBD1 (5 bases). With 1 base removed from V and 0 bases from J, the gap between germline ends came to 15 bases. This CDR3 contains 17 residues. CDR1 is LGHNT and CDR2 is FRNRAP in the germline V gene. The CDR3 nucleotides read TGTGCTAGTGGTTTGGGACAAGTCGGCAGGGTGAACACTGAAGCTTTCTTT. Its protein is CASGLGQVGRVNTEAFF.

A note on this clone: Germline is not matched at one junction end, which may reflect a read error. The gene calls are TRBV7-9 and TRBJ2-5; maybe TRBD2 (6 bases). This CDR3 has 16 residues. The germline CDR1 and CDR2 sequences are SEHNR and FQNEAQ (reference sequence). The CDR3 here is CSSSSAGTPATETQYF. Written as DNA, the CDR3 is TGTTCCAGCAGCTCAGCCGGGACTCCGGCGACGGAGACCCAGTACTTC.

Remarks on this clone: Germline is not matched at one junction end, which may reflect a read error. The gene calls are TRBV7-7 and TRBJ2-1; 9 nucleotides align to TRBD2. The CDR3 spans 14 residues. CDR1 is SSHAT and CDR2 is FNYEAQ in the germline V gene (reference sequence). DNA of the CDR3: TGTGCTAGCAGCCGCGGGGGGGCCTTCCATGAGCAGTTCTTC. As protein: CASSRGGAFHEQFF.

The chain links TRBV29-1 to TRBJ2-7; TRBD1 aligns across 9 bases. The length of the CDR3 is 13 residues. Germline V gives CDR1 SQVTM, CDR2 ANQGSEA. The trim removed 3 bases at V and 5 bases at J, leaving 5 bases unmatched. CDR3 sequence reads: CSVDRGQGNEQYF. CDR3 in DNA: TGCAGCGTTGATCGAGGACAGGGGAACGAGCAGTACTTC.

The chain carries TRBV6-6 and TRBJ2-7, with TRBD2 matching over 7 bases. The CDR3 is made up of 14 amino acids. Losses at the gene ends were 3 bases for V and 4 bases for J; bases not matched to a gene: 6. The germline V gene encodes CDR1 MNHNY and CDR2 SVGAGI (reference sequence). In DNA, the CDR3 is TGTGCCAGCAGTTATTGGGGAGGGTCTTACGAGCAGTACTTC. Amino acids: CASSYWGGSYEQYF.

The chain employs TRBV6-5 and TRBJ2-1; 14 bases line up with TRBD2. Looked up from germline, CDR1 is MNHEY and CDR2 is SVGAGI. J was trimmed by 10 bases and V by 6 bases; bases with no gene match: 8. The CDR3 totals 15 residues. This chain's CDR3 is CASRPGLAGASEQFF. The CDR3 bases are TGTGCCAGCAGACCGGGACTAGCGGGAGCTAGCGAGCAGTTCTTC.

This rearrangement joins TRBV30 to TRBJ1-3; tentatively, D is TRBD1 (5 bases). Trimming took off 1 base at V and 2 bases at J, with 12 bases between the two ends. In germline, CDR1 is GTSNPN, CDR2 SVGIG (reference sequence). The CDR3 sequence is 15 residues long. In DNA, the CDR3 is TGTGCCTGGAGTGCAGGGTGGGCAACTGGAAACACCATATATTTT. It is translated as CAWSAGWATGNTIYF.

This clone was detected only a few times. The chain joins TRBV19 to TRBJ2-2; 10 bases line up with TRBD1. The V segment lost 7 bases and the J segment 3 bases; nucleotides outside the gene matches: 8. The CDR3 runs 16 residues. From germline, CDR1 is LNHDA and CDR2 SQIVND (reference sequence). The CDR3 protein is CASNLPGTGDTGELFF. The CDR3 DNA reads TGTGCCAGTAACCTCCCCGGGACAGGGGACACCGGGGAGCTGTTTTTT.

This chain connects TRBV7-9 to TRBJ1-1; the D gene is possibly TRBD1 (6 bases). Looked up from germline, CDR1 is SEHNR and CDR2 is FQNEAQ (reference sequence). V gave up 7 bases and J gave up 2 bases, with 8 bases separating them. The CDR3 contains 12 residues. The CDR3 DNA reads TGTGCCAGCACAGGGGTTAACACTGAAGCTTTCTTT. It codes for CASTGVNTEAFF.

This chain uses TRBV9 with TRBJ2-5; D gene ambiguous. Germline CDR1 SGDLS, CDR2 YYNGEE. V was cut by 0 bases and J by 5 bases, with 5 bases left in between. The CDR3 consists of 12 residues. The DNA of the CDR3 is TGTGCCAGCAGCGTAGATGCGGAGACCCAGTACTTC. This sequence encodes CASSVDAETQYF.

This chain joins TRBV7-9 and TRBJ1-5; a weak D match, TRBD1 (6 bases). The CDR3 has 14 residues. Deletions cut 3 bases from V and 3 bases from J, with 9 bases between. CDR1 and CDR2 from the germline V gene are SEHNR and FQNEAQ (reference sequence). The CDR3, as DNA: TGTGCCAGCAGCTTCCGGGACATCAATCAGCCCCAGCATTTT. It encodes CASSFRDINQPQHF.

In its sample, this clone is medium-sized. V and J are TRBV19 and TRBJ1-1, with D perhaps TRBD1 (5 bases). This CDR3 is 14 amino acids long. Trimming shortened V by 2 bases and J by 2 bases, and 9 bases separated the two germline ends. The germline CDR1 and CDR2 sequences are LNHDA and SQIVND (reference sequence). CDR3 in DNA: TGTGCCAGTAGTATAAAGGACAAAAACACTGAAGCTTTCTTT. Translating gives CASSIKDKNTEAFF.

As regards this clone: At one end, the junction sequence differs from germline, possibly due to a read error. The chain is built from TRBV7-9 and TRBJ2-7, with no clear D. Per germline, CDR1 SEHNR and CDR2 FQNEAQ (reference sequence). The CDR3 sequence is 12 residues long. CDR3 sequence (DNA): TGTTCCAGCAGCACAGAGATCTACGAGCAGTACTTC. This gives the protein CSSSTEIYEQYF.

The chain has TRBV28 and TRBJ1-2; D is undetermined. From germline, CDR1 is MDHEN and CDR2 SYDVKM. With 2 bases removed from V and 3 bases from J, the gap between germline ends came to 7 bases. The CDR3 has 13 amino acids. The CDR3 coding sequence is TGTGCCAGCAGTTTAAACGACTACTATGGCTACACCTTC. This gives the protein CASSLNDYYGYTF.

The V call is TRBV15, the J call TRBJ2-3, with D possibly matching TRBD1 (5 bases). CDR3 length: 14 residues. The ends were cut back, 4 bases at V and 2 bases at J, with 10 bases in the middle. Germline V lookup: CDR1 LNHNV, CDR2 YYDKDF (reference sequence). This chain's CDR3 is CATSKGRVTDTQYF. The CDR3 nucleotides are TGTGCCACCAGCAAGGGCAGGGTCACAGATACGCAGTATTTT. Full variable domain (missing parts from reference TRBV15 and TRBJ2-3): DAMVIQNPRYQVTQFGKPVTLSCSQTLNHNVMYWYQQKSSQAPKLLFHYYDKDFNNEADTPDNFQSRRPNTSFCFLDIRSPGLGDTAMYLCATSKGRVTDTQYFGPGTRLTVL.

The V and J genes are TRBV7-9 and TRBJ2-2; D is undetermined. CDR1 SEHNR and CDR2 FQNEAQ come from the germline V gene (reference sequence). V lost 3 bases, J lost 7 bases, and 6 bases lay in between. The CDR3 length is 12 residues. In DNA, the CDR3 is TGTGCCAGCAGCTTGATTAGCGGGGAGCTGTTTTTT. It encodes CASSLISGELFF.

This chain joins TRBV7-8 and TRBJ2-7; D gene unclear. The CDR3 is 15 residues long. Trimming shortened V by 2 bases and J by 0 bases, and 11 bases separated the two germline ends. In germline, CDR1 is SGHVS, CDR2 FQNEAQ. The chain's CDR3 is CASSLLSGSSYEQYF. Written as DNA, the CDR3 is TGTGCCAGCAGCTTATTGTCAGGCAGCTCCTACGAGCAGTACTTC.

V is TRBV30 and J is TRBJ2-3, with D perhaps matching TRBD2 (6 bases). Between the trimmed V and J ends, which lost 0 bases and 2 bases, there was a span of 15 bases. The CDR3 contains 16 residues. Germline CDR1 and CDR2: GTSNPN and SVGIG (reference sequence). The CDR3 spells CAWSVRPPGVTDTQYF. The CDR3 DNA sequence: TGTGCCTGGAGTGTACGACCTCCGGGAGTCACAGATACGCAGTATTTT.